Listed below are T cell receptor beta chains from one sample, sequenced in a study of shared clonotypes between healthy human individuals. Profiled with immunoSEQ multiplex PCR; TCRdb holds only in-frame clones, not every one. The sample has some 630,000 clones; 95% to 97% are singletons. Specimen: naive CD8+ T cells sorted from blood. The receptor set was obtained from a woman aged 25 to 39 in good health. Both conserved end residues are part of each CDR3. The D gene is left open where the match is weak. Rows give clone size only sometimes, using once, few, many, or a class for an expanded clone.

v_call	d_call	j_call	clone_size	cdr3_aa	cdr3_nt
TRBV28	.	TRBJ1-6	once	CASRQVGETLHF	TGTGCCAGCAGGCAAGTTGGAGAGACCCTCCACTTT
TRBV4-2	.	TRBJ2-4	once	CASSHPLGHRMDF	TGTGCCAGCAGCCACCCTTTAGGTCATAGGATGGACTTC
TRBV5-1	TRBD1	TRBJ2-5	.	CASSPLTGDRILGQYF	TGCGCCAGCAGCCCCCTCACAGGGGACAGAATCTTGGGCCAGTACTTC
TRBV10-1	.	TRBJ2-7	.	CASSESRSGFREQYF	TGCGCCAGCAGTGAGTCGAGATCTGGTTTTCGAGAGCAGTACTTC
TRBV19	.	TRBJ2-5	.	CASSIGRTGGEETQYF	TGTGCCAGTAGTATAGGCCGAACAGGGGGGGAAGAGACCCAGTACTTC
TRBV27	TRBD2	TRBJ2-2	.	CASSPPGEGAWTGELFF	TGTGCCAGCAGTCCGCCGGGGGAGGGAGCTTGGACCGGGGAGCTGTTTTTT
TRBV27	.	TRBJ2-7	.	CASSSSGTYEQYF	TGTGCCAGCAGTAGCAGCGGCACTTACGAGCAGTACTTC
TRBV19	.	TRBJ1-5	.	CASSDDRYNQPQHF	TGTGCCAGTAGTGATGACAGATACAATCAGCCCCAGCATTTT
TRBV27	TRBD2	TRBJ2-3	.	CASSHGTSGENTQYF	TGTGCCAGCAGCCACGGGACTAGCGGGGAAAATACGCAGTATTTT
TRBV5-6	.	TRBJ2-6	.	CASSLGLSGANVLAF	TGTGCCAGCAGCTTGGGTTTATCTGGGGCCAACGTCCTGGCTTTC
TRBV4-2	.	TRBJ1-1	.	CASSQEPLSTTSAEAFF	TGTGCCAGCAGCCAAGAGCCCTTGTCAACCACTTCCGCTGAAGCTTTCTTT
TRBV6-5	.	TRBJ2-7	.	CASSLDGGSEQYF	TGTGCCAGCAGTTTAGACGGAGGGAGCGAGCAGTACTTC
TRBV19	.	TRBJ2-7	.	CASSISIAPSYEQYF	TGTGCCAGTAGTATATCAATAGCGCCTTCCTACGAGCAGTACTTC
TRBV19	.	TRBJ1-1	.	CASNVPGRANTEAFF	TGTGCCAGTAATGTTCCGGGACGGGCGAACACTGAAGCTTTCTTT
TRBV5-1	TRBD1	TRBJ2-3	.	CASSFRDRVTDTQYF	TGCGCCAGCAGCTTCCGGGACAGGGTCACAGATACGCAGTATTTT
TRBV28	.	TRBJ2-7	.	CASSGKRVFSYEQYF	TGTGCCAGCAGCGGAAAAAGAGTCTTCTCCTACGAGCAGTACTTC
TRBV7-9	.	TRBJ2-2	.	CASTIGGELFF	TGTGCCAGCACCATCGGGGGTGAGCTGTTTTTT
TRBV19	TRBD2	TRBJ2-2	.	CASRTSGTSNTGELFF	TGTGCCAGCCGGACTAGCGGGACGTCGAACACCGGGGAGCTGTTTTTT
TRBV29-1	.	TRBJ1-5	.	CSVGQRTDQPQHF	TGCAGCGTTGGCCAGAGGACGGATCAGCCCCAGCATTTT
TRBV15	TRBD2	TRBJ2-7	.	CATSRELAGVEQYF	TGTGCCACCAGCAGAGAACTAGCGGGAGTCGAGCAGTACTTC
TRBV19	TRBD2	TRBJ2-1	.	CASSPTSGLYNEQFF	TGTGCCAGTAGTCCGACTAGCGGGCTATACAATGAGCAGTTCTTC